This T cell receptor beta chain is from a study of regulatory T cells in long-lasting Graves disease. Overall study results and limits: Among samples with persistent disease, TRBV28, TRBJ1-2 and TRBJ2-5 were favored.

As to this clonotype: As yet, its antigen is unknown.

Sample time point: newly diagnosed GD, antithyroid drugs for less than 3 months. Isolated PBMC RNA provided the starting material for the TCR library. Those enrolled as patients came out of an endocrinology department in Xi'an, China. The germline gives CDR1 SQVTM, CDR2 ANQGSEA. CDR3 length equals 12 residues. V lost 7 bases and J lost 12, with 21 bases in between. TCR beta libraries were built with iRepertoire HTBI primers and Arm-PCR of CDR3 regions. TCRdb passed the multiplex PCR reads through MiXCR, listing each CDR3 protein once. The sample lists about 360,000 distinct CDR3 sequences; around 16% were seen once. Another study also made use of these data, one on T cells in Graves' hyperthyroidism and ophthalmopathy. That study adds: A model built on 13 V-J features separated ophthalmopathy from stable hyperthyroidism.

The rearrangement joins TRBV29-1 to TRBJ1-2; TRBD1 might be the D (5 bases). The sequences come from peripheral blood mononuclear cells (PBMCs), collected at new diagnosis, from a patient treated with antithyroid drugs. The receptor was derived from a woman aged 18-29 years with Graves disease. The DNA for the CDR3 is TGCAGCGCCGCCAGATCTGGGGCAACTCACACCTTC. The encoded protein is CSAARSGATHTF.